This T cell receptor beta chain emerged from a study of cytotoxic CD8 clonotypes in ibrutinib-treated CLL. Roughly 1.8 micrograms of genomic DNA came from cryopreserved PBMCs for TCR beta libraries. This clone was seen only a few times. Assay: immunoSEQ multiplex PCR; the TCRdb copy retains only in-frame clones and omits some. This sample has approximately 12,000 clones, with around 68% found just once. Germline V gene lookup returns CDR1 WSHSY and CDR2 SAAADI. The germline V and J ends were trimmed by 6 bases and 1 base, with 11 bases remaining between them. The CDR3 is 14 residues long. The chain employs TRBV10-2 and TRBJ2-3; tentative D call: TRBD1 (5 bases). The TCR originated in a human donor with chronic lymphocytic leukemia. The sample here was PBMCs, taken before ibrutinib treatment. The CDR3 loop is CASRSWGGTDTQYF. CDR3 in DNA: TGCGCCAGCAGGTCGTGGGGCGGCACAGATACGCAGTATTTT.